This TCR beta chain is drawn from a study of PD-1 blockade in classical Hodgkin lymphoma. Study results and caveats: Newly diagnosed patients reportedly had lower baseline TCR diversity than healthy donors.

This clone has only a few counts. As yet, its antigen is unknown. Germline loops: CDR1 LGHNA, CDR2 YSLEER. V gave up 6 bases and J gave up 0 bases, with 8 bases separating them. The CDR3 has 13 amino acids. TCRdb's copy holds only in-frame clones and misses some; the assay was immunoSEQ multiplex PCR. Here the sample spans about 19,000 clones, more than 75% being singletons. Noted time point: cycle 4 day 1 (C4D1), after less than 7 weeks of nivolumab. Each patient relapsed following autologous stem cell transplantation, and prior brentuximab vedotin exposure differed. Classification of best responses gave complete response, partial response or progressive disease.

The sample in question was peripheral blood mononuclear cells (PBMCs), obtained before the fourth cycle of nivolumab. The source of this sequence is a human donor with classical Hodgkin lymphoma. The chain carries TRBV4-3 and TRBJ1-1; D gene unclear. Here the CDR3 DNA reads TGCGCCAGCAGACTAACTCTGAACACTGAAGCTTTCTTT. Translating it yields CASRLTLNTEAFF.